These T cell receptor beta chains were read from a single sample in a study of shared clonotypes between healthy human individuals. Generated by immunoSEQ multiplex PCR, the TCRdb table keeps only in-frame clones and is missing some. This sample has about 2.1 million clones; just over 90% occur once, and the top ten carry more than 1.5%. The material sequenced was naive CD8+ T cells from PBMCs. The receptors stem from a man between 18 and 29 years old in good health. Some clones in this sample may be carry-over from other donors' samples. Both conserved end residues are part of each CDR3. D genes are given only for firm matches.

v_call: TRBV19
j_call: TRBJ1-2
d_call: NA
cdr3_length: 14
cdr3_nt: TGTGCCAGTATCGACGAGCACGGTCCCTATGGCTACACCTTC
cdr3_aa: CASIDEHGPYGYTF

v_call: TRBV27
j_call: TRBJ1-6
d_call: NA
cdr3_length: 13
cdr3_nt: TGTGCCAGCAGTTATACGGGCCGATCACCCCTCCACTTT
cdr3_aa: CASSYTGRSPLHF

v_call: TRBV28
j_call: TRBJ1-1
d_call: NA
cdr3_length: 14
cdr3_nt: TGTGCCAGCAGTTTTTGGGGCCGTAACACTGAAGCTTTCTTT
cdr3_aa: CASSFWGRNTEAFF

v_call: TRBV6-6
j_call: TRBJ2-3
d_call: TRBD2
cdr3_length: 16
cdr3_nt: TGTGCCAGCAGTTACTCGAGGGCTAGCGGGAGTGATACGCAGTATTTT
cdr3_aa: CASSYSRASGSDTQYF

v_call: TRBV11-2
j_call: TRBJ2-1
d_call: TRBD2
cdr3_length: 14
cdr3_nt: TGTGCCAGCAGCTCCACATGGGGGGGCAATGAGCAGTTCTTC
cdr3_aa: CASSSTWGGNEQFF

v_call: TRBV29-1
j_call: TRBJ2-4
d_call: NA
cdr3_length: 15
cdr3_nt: TGCAGCGTTGAAGACGTCGGCGGAGCCAAAAACATTCAGTACTTC
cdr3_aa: CSVEDVGGAKNIQYF

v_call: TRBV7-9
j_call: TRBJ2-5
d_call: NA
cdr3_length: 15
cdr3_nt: TGTGCCAGCAGCTTAGATATAGGGGACCAAGAGACCCAGTACTTC
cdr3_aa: CASSLDIGDQETQYF

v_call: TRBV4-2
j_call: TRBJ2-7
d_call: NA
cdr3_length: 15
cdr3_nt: TGTGCCAGCAGCCAAGCCGGGACAATACCCTACGAGCAGTACTTC
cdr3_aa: CASSQAGTIPYEQYF

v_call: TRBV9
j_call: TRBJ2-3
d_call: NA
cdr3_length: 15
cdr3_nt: TGTGCCAGCAGCCCACGGCGGGTAGGGGGAGATACGCAGTATTTT
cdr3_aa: CASSPRRVGGDTQYF

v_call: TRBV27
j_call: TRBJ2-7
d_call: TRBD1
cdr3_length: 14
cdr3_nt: TGTGCCAGCAGGGGGGACAGGGCCCGCACCGAGCAGTACTTC
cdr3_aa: CASRGDRARTEQYF

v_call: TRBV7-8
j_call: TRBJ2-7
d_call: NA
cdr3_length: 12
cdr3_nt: TGTGCCAGCAGCTTAGAGGAGGGTAAGCAGTACTTC
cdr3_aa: CASSLEEGKQYF

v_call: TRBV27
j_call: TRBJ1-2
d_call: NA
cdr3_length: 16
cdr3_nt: TGTGCCAGCAGTTACCCGCATTGGGGTGGGTACTATGGCTACACCTTC
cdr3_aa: CASSYPHWGGYYGYTF

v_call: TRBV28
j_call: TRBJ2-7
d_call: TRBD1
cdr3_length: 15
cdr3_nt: TGTGCCAGCAGTTACCGGGGCAGGGGGATCTACGAGCAGTACTTC
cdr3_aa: CASSYRGRGIYEQYF

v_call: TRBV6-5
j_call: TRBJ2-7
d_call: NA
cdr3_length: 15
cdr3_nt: TGTGCCAGCAGTTACTCTCCAGAGGTCTCCTACGAGCAGTACTTC
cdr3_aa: CASSYSPEVSYEQYF

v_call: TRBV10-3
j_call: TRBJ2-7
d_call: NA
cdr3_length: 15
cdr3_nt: TGTGCCATCAGTGATGACCGGAACATAGCCTACGAGCAGTACTTC
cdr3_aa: CAISDDRNIAYEQYF

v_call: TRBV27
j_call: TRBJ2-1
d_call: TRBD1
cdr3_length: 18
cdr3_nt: TGTGCCAGCAGCTCTAGAGAACCGGGACAGTTATCCTACAATGAGCAGTTCTTC
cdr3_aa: CASSSREPGQLSYNEQFF